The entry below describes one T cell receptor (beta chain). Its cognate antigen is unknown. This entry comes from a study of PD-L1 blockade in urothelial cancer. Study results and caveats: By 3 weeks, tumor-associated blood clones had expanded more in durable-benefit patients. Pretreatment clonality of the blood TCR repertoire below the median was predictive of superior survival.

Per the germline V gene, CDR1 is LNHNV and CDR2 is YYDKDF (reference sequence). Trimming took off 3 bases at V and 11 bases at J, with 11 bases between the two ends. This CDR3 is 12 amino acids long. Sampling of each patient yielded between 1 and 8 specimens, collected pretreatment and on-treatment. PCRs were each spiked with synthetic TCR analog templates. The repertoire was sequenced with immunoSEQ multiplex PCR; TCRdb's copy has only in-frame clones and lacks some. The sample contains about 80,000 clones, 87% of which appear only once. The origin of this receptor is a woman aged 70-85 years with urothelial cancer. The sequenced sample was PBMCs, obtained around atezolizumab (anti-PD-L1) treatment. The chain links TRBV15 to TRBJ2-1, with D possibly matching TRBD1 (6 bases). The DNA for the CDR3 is TGTGCCACCAGCAGCGACACAGGGAAGCAGTTCTTC. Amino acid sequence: CATSSDTGKQFF.